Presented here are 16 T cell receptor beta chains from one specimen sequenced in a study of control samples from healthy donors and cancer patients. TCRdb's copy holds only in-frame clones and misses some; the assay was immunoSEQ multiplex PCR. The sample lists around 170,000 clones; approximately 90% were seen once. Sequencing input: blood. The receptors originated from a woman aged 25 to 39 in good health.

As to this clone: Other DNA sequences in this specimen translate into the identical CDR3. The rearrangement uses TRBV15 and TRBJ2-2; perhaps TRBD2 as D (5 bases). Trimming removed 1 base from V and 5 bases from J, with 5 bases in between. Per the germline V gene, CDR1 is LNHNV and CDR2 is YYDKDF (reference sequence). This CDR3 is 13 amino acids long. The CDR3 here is CATSRGGTGELFF. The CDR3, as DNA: TGTGCCACCAGCAGAGGAGGGACCGGGGAGCTGTTTTTT.

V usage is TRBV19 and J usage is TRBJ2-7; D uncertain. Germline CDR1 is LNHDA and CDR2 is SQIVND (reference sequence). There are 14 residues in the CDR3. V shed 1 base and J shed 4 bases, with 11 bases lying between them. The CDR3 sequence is CASSIALGQYEQYF. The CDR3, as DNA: TGTGCCAGTAGTATAGCTCTGGGCCAGTACGAGCAGTACTTC. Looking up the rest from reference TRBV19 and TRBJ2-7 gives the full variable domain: DGGITQSPKYLFRKEGQNVTLSCEQNLNHDAMYWYRQDPGQGLRLIYYSQIVNDFQKGDIAEGYSVSREKKESFPLTVTSAQKNPTAFYLCASSIALGQYEQYFGPGTRLTVT.

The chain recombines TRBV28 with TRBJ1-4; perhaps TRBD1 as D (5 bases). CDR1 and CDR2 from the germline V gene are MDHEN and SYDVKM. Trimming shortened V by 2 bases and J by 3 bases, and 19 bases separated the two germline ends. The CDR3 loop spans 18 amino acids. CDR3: CASSLVRDGVMSNEKLFF. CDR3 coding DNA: TGTGCCAGCAGTTTAGTAAGGGACGGTGTTATGTCTAATGAAAAACTGTTTTTT.

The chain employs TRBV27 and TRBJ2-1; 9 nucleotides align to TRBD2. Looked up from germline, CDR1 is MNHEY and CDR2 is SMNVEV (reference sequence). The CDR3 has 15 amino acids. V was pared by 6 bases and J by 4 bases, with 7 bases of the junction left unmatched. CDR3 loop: CASSPGTSIYNEQFF. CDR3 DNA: TGTGCCAGCAGCCCTGGGACTAGCATTTACAATGAGCAGTTCTTC.

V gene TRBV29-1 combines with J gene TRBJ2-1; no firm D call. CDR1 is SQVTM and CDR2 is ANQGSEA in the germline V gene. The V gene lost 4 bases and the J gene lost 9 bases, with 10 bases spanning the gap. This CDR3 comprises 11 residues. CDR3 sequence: CSVVQGAEQFF. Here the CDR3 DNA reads TGCAGCGTTGTCCAAGGAGCTGAGCAGTTCTTC.

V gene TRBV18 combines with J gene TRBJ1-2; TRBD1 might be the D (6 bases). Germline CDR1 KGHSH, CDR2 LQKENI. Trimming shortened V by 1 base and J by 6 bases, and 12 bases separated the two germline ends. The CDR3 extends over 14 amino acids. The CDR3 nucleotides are TGTGCCAGCTCACCACGGGCAGGGGAGAATGGCTACACCTTC. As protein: CASSPRAGENGYTF.

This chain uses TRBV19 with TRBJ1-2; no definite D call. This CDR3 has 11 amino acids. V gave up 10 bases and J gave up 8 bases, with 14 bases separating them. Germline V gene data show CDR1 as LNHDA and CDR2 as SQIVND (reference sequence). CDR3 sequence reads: CAIQNLGGYTF. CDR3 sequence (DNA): TGTGCCATACAGAACCTCGGAGGCTACACCTTC.

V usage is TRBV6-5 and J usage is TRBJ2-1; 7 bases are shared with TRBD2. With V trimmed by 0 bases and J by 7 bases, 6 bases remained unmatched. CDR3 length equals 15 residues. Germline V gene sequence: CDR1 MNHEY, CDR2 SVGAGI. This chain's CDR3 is CASSYSGTTSNEQFF. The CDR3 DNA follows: TGTGCCAGCAGTTACTCCGGGACTACCTCGAATGAGCAGTTCTTC.

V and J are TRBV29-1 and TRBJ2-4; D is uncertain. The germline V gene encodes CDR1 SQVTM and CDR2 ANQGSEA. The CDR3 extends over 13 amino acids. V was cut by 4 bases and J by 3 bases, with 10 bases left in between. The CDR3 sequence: CSVGGRSKNIQYF. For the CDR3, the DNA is TGCAGCGTTGGGGGTCGGAGCAAAAACATTCAGTACTTC.

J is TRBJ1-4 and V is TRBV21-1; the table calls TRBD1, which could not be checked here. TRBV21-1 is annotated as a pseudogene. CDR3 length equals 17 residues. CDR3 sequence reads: CASTEGQVGATNEKLFF. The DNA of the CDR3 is TGTGCCAGCACCGAGGGACAGGTTGGAGCAACTAATGAAAAACTGTTTTTT.

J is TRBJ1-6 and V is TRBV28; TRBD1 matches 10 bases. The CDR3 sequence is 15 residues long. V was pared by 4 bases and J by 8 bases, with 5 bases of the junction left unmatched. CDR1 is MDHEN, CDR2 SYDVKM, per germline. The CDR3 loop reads CASSSPGTGDSPLHF. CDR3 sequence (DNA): TGTGCCAGCAGTTCCCCCGGGACAGGGGATTCACCCCTCCACTTT. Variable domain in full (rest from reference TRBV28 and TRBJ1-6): DVKVTQSSRYLVKRTGEKVFLECVQDMDHENMFWYRQDPGLGLRLIYFSYDVKMKEKGDIPEGYSVSREKKERFSLILESASTNQTSMYLCASSSPGTGDSPLHFGNGTRLTVT.

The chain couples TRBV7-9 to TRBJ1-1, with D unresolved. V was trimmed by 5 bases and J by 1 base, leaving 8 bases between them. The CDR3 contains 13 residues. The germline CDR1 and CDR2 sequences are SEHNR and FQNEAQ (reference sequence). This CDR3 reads CASSQGWNTEAFF. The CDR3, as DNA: TGTGCCAGCAGCCAAGGGTGGAACACTGAAGCTTTCTTT.

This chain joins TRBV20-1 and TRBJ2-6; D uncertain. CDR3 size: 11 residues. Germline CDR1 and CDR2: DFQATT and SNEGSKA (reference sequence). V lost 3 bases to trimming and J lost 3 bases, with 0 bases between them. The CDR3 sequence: CSASGANVLTF. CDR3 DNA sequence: TGCAGTGCTAGTGGGGCCAACGTCCTGACTTTC.

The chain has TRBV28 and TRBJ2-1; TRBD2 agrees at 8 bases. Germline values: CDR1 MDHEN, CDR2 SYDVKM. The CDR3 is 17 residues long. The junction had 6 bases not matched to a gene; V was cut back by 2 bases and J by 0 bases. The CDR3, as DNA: TGTGCCAGCAGTTTAACCGGGAGGGTAAGCTCCTACAATGAGCAGTTCTTC. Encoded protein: CASSLTGRVSSYNEQFF.

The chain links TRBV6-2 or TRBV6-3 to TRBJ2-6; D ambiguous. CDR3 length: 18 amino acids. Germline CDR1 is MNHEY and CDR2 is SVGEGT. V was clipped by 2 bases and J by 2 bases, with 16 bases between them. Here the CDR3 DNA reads TGTGCCAGCAGTTACAACGGCAGGAAAAGCCCTGGGGCCAACGTCCTGACTTTC. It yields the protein CASSYNGRKSPGANVLTF.

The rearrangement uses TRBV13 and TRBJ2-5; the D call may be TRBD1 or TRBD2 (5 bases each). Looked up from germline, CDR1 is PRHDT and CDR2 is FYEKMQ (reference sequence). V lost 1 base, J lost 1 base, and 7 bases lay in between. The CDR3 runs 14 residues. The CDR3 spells CASSLAGLQETQYF. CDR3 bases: TGTGCCAGCAGCTTAGCGGGGCTCCAAGAGACCCAGTACTTC.